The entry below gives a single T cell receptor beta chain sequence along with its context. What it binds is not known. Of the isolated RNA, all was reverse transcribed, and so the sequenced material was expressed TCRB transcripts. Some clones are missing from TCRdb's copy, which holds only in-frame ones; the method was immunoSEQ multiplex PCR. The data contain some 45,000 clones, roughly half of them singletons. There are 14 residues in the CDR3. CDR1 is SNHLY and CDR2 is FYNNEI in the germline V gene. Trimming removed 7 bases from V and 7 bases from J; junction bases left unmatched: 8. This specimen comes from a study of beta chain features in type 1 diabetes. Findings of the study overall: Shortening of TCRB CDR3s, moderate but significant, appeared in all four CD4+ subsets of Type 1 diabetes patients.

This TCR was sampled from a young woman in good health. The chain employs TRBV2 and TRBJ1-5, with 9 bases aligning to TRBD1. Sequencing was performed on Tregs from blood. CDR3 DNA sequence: TGTGCCAGCACCTCGACAGGGGGTGGGCAGCCCCAGCATTTT. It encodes CASTSTGGGQPQHF.